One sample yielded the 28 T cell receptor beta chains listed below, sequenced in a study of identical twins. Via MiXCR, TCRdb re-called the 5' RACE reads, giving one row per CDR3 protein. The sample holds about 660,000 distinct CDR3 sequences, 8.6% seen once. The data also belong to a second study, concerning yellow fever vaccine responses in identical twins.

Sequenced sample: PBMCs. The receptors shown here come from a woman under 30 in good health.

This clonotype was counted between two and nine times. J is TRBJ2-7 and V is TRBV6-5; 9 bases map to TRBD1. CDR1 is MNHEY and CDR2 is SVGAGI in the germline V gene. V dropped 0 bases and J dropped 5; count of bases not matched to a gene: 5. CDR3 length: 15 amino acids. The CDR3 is CASSYSRDRAHEQYF. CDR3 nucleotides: TGTGCCAGCAGTTACTCGCGGGACAGGGCCCACGAGCAGTACTTC.

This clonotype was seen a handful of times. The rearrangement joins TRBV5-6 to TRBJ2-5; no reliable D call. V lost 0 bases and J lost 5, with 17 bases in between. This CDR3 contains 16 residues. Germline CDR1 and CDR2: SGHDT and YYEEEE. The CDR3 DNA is TGTGCCAGCAGCTTGGGGACCCTACCGCGGAGTGAGACCCAGTACTTC. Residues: CASSLGTLPRSETQYF. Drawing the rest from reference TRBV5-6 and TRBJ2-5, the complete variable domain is DAGVTQSPTHLIKTRGQQVTLRCSPKSGHDTVSWYQQALGQGPQFIFQYYEEEERQRGNFPDRFSGHQFPNYSSELNVNALLLGDSALYLCASSLGTLPRSETQYFGPGTRLLVL.

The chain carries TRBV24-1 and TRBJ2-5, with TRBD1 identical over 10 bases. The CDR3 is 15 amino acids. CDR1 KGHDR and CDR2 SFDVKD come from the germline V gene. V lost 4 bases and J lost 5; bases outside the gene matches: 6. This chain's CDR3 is CATSDPGTGAETQYF. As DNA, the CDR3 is TGTGCCACCAGTGACCCCGGGACAGGGGCGGAGACCCAGTACTTC.

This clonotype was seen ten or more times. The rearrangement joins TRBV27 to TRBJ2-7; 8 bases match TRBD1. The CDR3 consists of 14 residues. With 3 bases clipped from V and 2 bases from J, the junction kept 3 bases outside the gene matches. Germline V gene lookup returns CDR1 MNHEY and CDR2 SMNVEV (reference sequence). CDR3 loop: CASSFQGAAYEQYF. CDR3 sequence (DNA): TGTGCCAGCAGTTTCCAGGGGGCCGCCTACGAGCAGTACTTC.

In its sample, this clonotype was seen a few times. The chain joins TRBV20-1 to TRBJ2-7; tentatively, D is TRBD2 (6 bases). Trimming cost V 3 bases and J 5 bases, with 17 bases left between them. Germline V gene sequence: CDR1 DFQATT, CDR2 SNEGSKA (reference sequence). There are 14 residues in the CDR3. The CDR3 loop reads CSASGGPPSNEQYF. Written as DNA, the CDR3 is TGCAGTGCTAGCGGGGGTCCCCCGTCGAACGAGCAGTACTTC.

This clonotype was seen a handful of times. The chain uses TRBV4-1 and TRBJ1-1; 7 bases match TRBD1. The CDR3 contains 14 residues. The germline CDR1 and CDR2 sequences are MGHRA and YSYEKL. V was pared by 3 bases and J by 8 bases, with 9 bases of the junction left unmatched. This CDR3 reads CASSHPTGFGEAFF. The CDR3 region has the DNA TGCGCCAGCAGCCACCCGACAGGGTTCGGCGAAGCTTTCTTT.

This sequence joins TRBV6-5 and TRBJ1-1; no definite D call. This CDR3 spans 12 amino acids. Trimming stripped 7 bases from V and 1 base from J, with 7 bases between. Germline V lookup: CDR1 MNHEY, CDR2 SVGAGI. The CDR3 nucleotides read TGTGCCAGCAAGGACGAGAACACTGAAGCTTTCTTT. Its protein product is CASKDENTEAFF.

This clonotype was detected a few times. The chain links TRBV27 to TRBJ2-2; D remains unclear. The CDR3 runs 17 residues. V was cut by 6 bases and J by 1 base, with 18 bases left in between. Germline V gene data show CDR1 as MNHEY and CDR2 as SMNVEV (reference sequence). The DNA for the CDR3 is TGTGCCAGCAGCCCTTTCCCGGCCACGGGGAACACCGGGGAGCTGTTTTTT. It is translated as CASSPFPATGNTGELFF.

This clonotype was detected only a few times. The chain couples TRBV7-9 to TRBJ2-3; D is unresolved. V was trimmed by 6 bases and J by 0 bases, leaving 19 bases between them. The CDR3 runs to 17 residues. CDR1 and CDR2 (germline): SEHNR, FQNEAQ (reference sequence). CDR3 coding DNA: TGTGCCAGCAGACCCCCCCTAAAAAACACTAGCACAGATACGCAGTATTTT. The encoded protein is CASRPPLKNTSTDTQYF.

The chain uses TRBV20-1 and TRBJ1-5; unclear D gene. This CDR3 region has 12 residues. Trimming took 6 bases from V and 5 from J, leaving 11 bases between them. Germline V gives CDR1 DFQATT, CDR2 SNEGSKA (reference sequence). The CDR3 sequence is CSAPALHQPQHF. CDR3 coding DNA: TGCAGTGCCCCGGCCCTGCATCAGCCCCAGCATTTT.

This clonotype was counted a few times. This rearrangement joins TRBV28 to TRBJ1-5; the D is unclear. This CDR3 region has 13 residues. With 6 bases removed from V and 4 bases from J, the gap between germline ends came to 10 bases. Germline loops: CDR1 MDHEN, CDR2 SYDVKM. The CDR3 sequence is CASRTDRNQPQHF. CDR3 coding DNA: TGTGCCAGCAGAACCGACCGGAATCAGCCCCAGCATTTT.

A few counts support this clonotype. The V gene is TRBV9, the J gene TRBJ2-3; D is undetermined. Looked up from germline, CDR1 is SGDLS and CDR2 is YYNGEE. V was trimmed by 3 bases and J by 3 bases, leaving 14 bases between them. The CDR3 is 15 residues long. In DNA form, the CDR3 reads TGTGCCAGCAGCGGCGACGGGCTTAGAACAGATACGCAGTATTTT. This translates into CASSGDGLRTDTQYF.

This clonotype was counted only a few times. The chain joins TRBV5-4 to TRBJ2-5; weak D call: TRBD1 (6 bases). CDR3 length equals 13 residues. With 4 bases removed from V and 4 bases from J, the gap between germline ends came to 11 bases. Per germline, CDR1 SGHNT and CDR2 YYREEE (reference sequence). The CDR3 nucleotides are TGTGCCAGCAGCGTAACAGGGCGAGAGACCCAGTACTTC. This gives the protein CASSVTGRETQYF.

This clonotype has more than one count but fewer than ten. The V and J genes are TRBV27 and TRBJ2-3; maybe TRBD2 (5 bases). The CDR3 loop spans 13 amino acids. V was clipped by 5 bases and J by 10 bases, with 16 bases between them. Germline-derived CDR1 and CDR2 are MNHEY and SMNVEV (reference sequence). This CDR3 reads CASSRTFGLAQYF. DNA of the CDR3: TGTGCCAGCAGTCGGACTTTCGGCCTCGCGCAGTATTTT.

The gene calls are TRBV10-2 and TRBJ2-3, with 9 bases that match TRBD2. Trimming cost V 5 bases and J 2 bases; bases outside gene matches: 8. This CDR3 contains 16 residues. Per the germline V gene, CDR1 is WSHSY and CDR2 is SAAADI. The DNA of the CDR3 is TGCGCCAGCAGTTCCTCCGGACTAGCGTTCACAGATACGCAGTATTTT. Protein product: CASSSSGLAFTDTQYF.

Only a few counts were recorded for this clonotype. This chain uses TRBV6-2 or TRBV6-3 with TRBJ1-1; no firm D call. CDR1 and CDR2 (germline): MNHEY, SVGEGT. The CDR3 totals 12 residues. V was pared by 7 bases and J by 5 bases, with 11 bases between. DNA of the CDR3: TGTGCCAGCACCGATGGTATGACTGAAGCTTTCTTT. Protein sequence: CASTDGMTEAFF.

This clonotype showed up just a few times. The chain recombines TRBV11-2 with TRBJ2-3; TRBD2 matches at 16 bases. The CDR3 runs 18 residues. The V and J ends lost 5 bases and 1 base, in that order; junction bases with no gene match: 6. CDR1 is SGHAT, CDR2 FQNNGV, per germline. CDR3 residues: CASSIPGLAGGRTDTQYF. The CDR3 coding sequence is TGTGCCAGCAGCATTCCGGGACTAGCGGGGGGGCGCACAGATACGCAGTATTTT.

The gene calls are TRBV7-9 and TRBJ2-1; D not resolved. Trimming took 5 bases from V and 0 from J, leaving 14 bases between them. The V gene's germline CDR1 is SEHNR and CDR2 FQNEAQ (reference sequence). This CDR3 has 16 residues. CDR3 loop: CASSPTEPSSYNEQFF. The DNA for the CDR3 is TGTGCCAGCAGCCCTACCGAGCCGAGCTCCTACAATGAGCAGTTCTTC.

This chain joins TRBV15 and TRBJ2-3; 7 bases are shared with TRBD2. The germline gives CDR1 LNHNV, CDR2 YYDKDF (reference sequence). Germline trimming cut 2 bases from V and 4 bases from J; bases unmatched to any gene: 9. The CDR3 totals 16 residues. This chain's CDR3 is CATSRTWTRGPDTQYF. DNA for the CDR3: TGTGCCACCAGCAGAACCTGGACTAGGGGACCAGATACGCAGTATTTT. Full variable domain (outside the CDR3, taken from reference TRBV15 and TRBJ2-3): DAMVIQNPRYQVTQFGKPVTLSCSQTLNHNVMYWYQQKSSQAPKLLFHYYDKDFNNEADTPDNFQSRRPNTSFCFLDIRSPGLGDTAMYLCATSRTWTRGPDTQYFGPGTRLTVL.

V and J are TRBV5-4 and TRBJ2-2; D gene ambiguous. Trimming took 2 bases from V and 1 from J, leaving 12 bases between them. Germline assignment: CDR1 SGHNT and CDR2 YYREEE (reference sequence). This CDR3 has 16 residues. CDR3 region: CASSLNSRRNTGELFF. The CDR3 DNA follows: TGTGCCAGCAGCTTAAACAGCCGGCGGAACACCGGGGAGCTGTTTTTT.

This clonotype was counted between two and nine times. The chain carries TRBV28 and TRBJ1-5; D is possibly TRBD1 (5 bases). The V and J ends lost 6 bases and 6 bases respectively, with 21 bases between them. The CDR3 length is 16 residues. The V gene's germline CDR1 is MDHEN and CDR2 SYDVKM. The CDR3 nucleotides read TGTGCCAGCAGCCCCAATCCGGGCCCGGGGCGTCAGCCCCAGCATTTT. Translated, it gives CASSPNPGPGRQPQHF.

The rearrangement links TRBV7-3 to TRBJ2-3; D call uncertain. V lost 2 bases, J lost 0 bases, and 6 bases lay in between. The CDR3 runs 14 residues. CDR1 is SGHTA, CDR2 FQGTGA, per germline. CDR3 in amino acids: CASSLLSSTDTQYF. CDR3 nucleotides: TGTGCCAGCAGCTTACTATCGAGCACAGATACGCAGTATTTT.

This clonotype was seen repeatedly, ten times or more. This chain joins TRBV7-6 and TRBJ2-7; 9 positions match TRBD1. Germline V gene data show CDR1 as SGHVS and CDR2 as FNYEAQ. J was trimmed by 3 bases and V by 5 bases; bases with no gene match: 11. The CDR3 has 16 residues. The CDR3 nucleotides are TGTGCCAGCAGCCTGGGACAGGGTAAGGCTGGCTACGAGCAGTACTTC. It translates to CASSLGQGKAGYEQYF.

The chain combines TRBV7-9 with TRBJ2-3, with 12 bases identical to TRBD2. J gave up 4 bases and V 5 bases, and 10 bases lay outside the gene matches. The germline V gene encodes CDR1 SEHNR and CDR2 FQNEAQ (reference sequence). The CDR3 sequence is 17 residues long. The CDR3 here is CASSPPSGRAVADTQYF. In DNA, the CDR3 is TGTGCCAGCAGCCCGCCTAGCGGGAGGGCCGTAGCAGATACGCAGTATTTT.

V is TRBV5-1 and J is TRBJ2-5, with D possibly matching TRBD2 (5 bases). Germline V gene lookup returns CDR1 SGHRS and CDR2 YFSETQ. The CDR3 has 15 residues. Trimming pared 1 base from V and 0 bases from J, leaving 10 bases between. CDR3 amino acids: CASSLTGNYQETQYF. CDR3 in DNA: TGCGCCAGCAGCTTGACGGGAAATTACCAAGAGACCCAGTACTTC.

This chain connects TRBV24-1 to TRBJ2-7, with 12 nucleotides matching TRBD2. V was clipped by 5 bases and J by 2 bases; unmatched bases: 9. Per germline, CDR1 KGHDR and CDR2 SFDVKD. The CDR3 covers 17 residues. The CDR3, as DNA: TGTGCCACCAGTGCCGTGACTAGCGGGGGCTTAACCTACGAGCAGTACTTC. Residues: CATSAVTSGGLTYEQYF.

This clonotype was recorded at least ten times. CDR3 region: CASSQDRHLYEQYF. The CDR3, as DNA: TGCGCCAGCAGCCAAGATCGACACCTCTACGAGCAGTACTTC. The chain recombines TRBV4-3 with TRBJ2-7; D uncertain. Looked up from germline, CDR1 is LGHNA and CDR2 is YSLEER. Trimming left V 0 bases short and J 3 bases short, with 9 bases between. The CDR3 has 14 residues.

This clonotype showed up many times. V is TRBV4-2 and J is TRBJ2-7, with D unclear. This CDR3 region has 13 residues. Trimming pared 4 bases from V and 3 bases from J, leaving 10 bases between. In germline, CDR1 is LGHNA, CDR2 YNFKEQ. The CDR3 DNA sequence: TGTGCCAGCAGCCTGTCCAATAGCTACGAGCAGTACTTC. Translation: CASSLSNSYEQYF.